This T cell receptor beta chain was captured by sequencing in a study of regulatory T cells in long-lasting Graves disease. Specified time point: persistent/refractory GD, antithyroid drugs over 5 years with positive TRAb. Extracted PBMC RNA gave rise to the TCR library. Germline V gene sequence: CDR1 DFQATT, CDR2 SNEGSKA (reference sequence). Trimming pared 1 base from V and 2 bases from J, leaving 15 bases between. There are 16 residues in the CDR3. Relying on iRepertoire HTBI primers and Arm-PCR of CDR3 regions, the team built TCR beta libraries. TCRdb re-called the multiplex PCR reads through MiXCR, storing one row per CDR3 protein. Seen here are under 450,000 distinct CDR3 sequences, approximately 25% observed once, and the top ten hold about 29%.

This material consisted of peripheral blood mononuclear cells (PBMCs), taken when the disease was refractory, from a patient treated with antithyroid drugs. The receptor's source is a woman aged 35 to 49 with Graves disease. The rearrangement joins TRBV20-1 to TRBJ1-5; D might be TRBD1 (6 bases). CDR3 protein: CSARARTVSGNQPQHF. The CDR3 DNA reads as TGCAGTGCTAGAGCAAGGACAGTTTCTGGCAATCAGCCCCAGCATTTT.